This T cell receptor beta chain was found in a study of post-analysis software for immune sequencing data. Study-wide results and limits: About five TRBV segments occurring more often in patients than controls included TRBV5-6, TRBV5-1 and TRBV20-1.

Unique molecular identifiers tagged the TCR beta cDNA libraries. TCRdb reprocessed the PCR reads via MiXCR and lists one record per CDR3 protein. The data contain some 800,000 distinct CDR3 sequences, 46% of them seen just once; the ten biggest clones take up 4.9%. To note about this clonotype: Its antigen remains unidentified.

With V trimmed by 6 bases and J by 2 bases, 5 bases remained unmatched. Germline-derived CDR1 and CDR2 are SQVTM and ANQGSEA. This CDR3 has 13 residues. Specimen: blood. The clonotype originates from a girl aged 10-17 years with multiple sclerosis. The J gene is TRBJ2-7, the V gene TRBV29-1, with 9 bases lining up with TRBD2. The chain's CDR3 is CSVRSGSTYEQYF. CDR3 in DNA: TGCAGCGTCCGTAGCGGGAGCACCTACGAGCAGTACTTC.